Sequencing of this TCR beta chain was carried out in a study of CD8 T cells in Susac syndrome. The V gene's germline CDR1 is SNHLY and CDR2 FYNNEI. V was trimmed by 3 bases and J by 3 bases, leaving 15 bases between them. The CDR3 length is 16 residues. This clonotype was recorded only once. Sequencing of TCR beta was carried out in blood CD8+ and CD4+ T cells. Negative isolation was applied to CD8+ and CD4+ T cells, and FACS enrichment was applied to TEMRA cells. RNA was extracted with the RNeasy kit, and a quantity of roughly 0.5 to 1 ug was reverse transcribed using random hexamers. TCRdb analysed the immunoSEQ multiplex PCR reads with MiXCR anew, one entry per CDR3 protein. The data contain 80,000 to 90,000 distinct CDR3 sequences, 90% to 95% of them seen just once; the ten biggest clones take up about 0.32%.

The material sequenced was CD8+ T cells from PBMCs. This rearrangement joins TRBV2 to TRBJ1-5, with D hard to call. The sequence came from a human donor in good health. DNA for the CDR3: TGTGCCAGCAGTGATATCGGTCTGCCTTCCAATCAGCCCCAGCATTTT. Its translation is CASSDIGLPSNQPQHF.